The next 18 T cell receptor beta chains were all read from a single sample in a study of metastatic and nonmetastatic thyroid tumors. TCRdb re-called the PCR reads with MiXCR. The sample has about 31,000 clones, about 21% seen once. Thyroid surgery was preceded by no treatment in any patient. Sequencing used blood. These receptors were collected from a female donor with papillary thyroid cancer or a benign thyroid nodule (not recorded which). Some clones in this sample may be carry-over from other donors' samples.

This chain links TRBV5-1 with TRBJ1-1; D perhaps matches TRBD1 (5 bases). The length of the CDR3 is 15 residues. From germline, CDR1 is SGHRS and CDR2 YFSETQ. Trimming took off 0 bases at V and 3 bases at J, with 12 bases between the two ends. The CDR3 loop is CASSLAAGEYTEAFF. The CDR3 bases are TGCGCCAGCAGCTTGGCGGCGGGGGAGTACACTGAAGCTTTCTTT.

This clone was observed a few times. V is TRBV5-5 and J is TRBJ2-5; the D gene is possibly TRBD2 (6 bases). This CDR3 region has 16 residues. Trimming cost V 0 bases and J 1 base, with 13 bases left between them. CDR1 and CDR2 from the germline V gene are SGHKS and YYEKEE (reference sequence). Here the CDR3 reads CASSLAASVGQETQYF. The CDR3 nucleotides are TGTGCCAGCAGCTTGGCCGCTAGCGTAGGCCAAGAGACCCAGTACTTC.

This clone was detected only a few times. The genes are TRBV12-3 or TRBV12-4 and TRBJ2-1, with 10 bases that match TRBD1. This CDR3 has 15 amino acids. V shed 5 bases, J shed 3 bases, and the junction held 4 bases outside the gene matches. This CDR3 is CASSQGDRGYNEQFF. As DNA, the CDR3 is TGTGCCAGCAGTCAAGGGGACAGGGGCTACAATGAGCAGTTCTTC.

This clone occurred many times. The J gene is TRBJ2-1, the V gene TRBV28, with 10 nucleotides matching TRBD2. The CDR3 has 14 amino acids. Trimming at V came to 5 bases and at J to 8 bases, leaving 6 bases not matched to a gene. Germline V gene lookup returns CDR1 MDHEN and CDR2 SYDVKM. The CDR3 DNA reads TGTGCCAGCAGTGCTAGCGGGGGCGGCCATGAGCAGTTCTTC. Amino acids: CASSASGGGHEQFF.

This clone was seen ten or more times. The J gene is TRBJ1-2, the V gene TRBV4-2; TRBD1 aligns across 8 bases. Germline V gene sequence: CDR1 LGHNA, CDR2 YNFKEQ. CDR3 length: 18 amino acids. Unmatched junction bases numbered 18, after V lost 5 bases and J lost 4 bases. DNA of the CDR3: TGTGCCAGCAGCATTACCCAGCAGGGGGCTTTAGGGACCTATGGCTACACCTTC. It translates to CASSITQQGALGTYGYTF.

This clone was detected only a few times. The rearrangement uses TRBV7-2 and TRBJ2-2, with 14 nucleotides matching TRBD2. This CDR3 region has 19 residues. The germline V gene has CDR1 SGHTA and CDR2 FQGNSA. After removal of 0 bases from V and 5 bases from J, the junction contained 8 bases not matched to a gene. CDR3 loop: CASSLASGGLAGGTGELFF. The CDR3 bases are TGTGCCAGCAGCTTAGCCAGCGGTGGACTAGCGGGGGGTACCGGGGAGCTGTTTTTT.

In its sample, this clone was seen a few times. The rearrangement uses TRBV5-6 and TRBJ2-7; TRBD1 agrees at 9 bases. V was pared by 2 bases and J by 0 bases, with 3 bases of the junction left unmatched. The CDR3 is 15 residues long. Germline CDR1 SGHDT, CDR2 YYEEEE. CDR3: CASSFGQGHSYEQYF. As DNA, the CDR3 is TGTGCCAGCAGCTTTGGACAGGGGCACTCCTACGAGCAGTACTTC.

This clone was observed a handful of times. The V and J genes are TRBV6-1 and TRBJ2-1; D possibly corresponds to TRBD2 (5 bases). In germline, CDR1 is MNHNS, CDR2 SASEGT. This CDR3 has 16 amino acids. V was pared by 7 bases and J by 2 bases, with 18 bases between. The chain's CDR3 is CASKGAGSAAYNEQFF. CDR3 bases: TGTGCCAGCAAGGGTGCGGGTTCTGCGGCCTACAATGAGCAGTTCTTC.

This clone was found many times. In nucleotides, the CDR3 is TGTGCCAGCAGCGCAAACCCCGGGACAGCCTATAATTCACCCCTCCACTTT. Its translation is CASSANPGTAYNSPLHF. The V call is TRBV9, the J call TRBJ1-6, with 7 positions matching TRBD1. The CDR3 extends over 17 amino acids. Germline V gene lookup returns CDR1 SGDLS and CDR2 YYNGEE. Trimming removed 3 bases from V and 2 bases from J; junction bases left unmatched: 8.

This clone occurred many times. The junction departs from germline at one end; a sequencing error may be responsible. The same CDR3 also results from other DNA sequences found in this sample. The chain employs TRBV12-3 or TRBV12-4 and TRBJ1-1, with D uncertain. The CDR3 contains 13 residues. Here the CDR3 reads CASGPPGNTEAFF. CDR3 in DNA: TGTGCCAGCGGTCCGCCGGGGAACACTGAGGCTTTCTTT.

This clone was seen at least ten times. The chain couples TRBV7-8 to TRBJ2-7, with D maybe TRBD1 (5 bases). Germline CDR1 is SGHVS and CDR2 is FQNEAQ. V lost 1 base and J lost 1, with 11 bases in between. The CDR3 is 15 amino acids. The CDR3 spells CASSLGGSGSYEQYF. The DNA for the CDR3 is TGTGCCAGCAGCTTAGGGGGCAGTGGATCCTACGAGCAGTACTTC.

The chain carries TRBV11-1 and TRBJ1-6, with a weak D call TRBD1 (5 bases). The CDR3 is 16 amino acids. Germline V gene lookup returns CDR1 SGHAT and CDR2 FQDESV (reference sequence). The V gene lost 0 bases and the J gene lost 11 bases, with 17 bases spanning the gap. CDR3 sequence: CASSLAVGQTLPPLHF. CDR3 coding DNA: TGTGCCAGCAGCTTAGCGGTGGGGCAGACCTTACCACCCCTCCACTTT.

This clone has a count of ten or more. The chain is built from TRBV7-2 and TRBJ1-2, with D perhaps matching TRBD1 (5 bases). Looked up from germline, CDR1 is SGHTA and CDR2 is FQGNSA. Trimming took off 5 bases at V and 4 bases at J, with 17 bases between the two ends. The CDR3 length is 15 residues. This CDR3 reads CASSLSPRQFYGYTF. The CDR3 nucleotides are TGTGCCAGCAGCCTAAGCCCCAGACAGTTCTATGGCTACACCTTC.

This clone was seen only a few times. The chain joins TRBV6-1 to TRBJ1-1, with D tentatively TRBD1 (5 bases). The CDR3 is 16 residues long. With 6 bases removed from V and 4 bases from J, the gap between germline ends came to 21 bases. Per germline, CDR1 MNHNS and CDR2 SASEGT. For the CDR3, the DNA is TGTGCCAGCAGCCCGTGGGGTCAGGGAGGGTTCACTGAAGCTTTCTTT. It codes for CASSPWGQGGFTEAFF.

CDR3 sequence (DNA): TGTGCCAGCAGCCAAGATCGAGTGAGGTGGGAGCCGAGCTCCTACGAGCAGTACTTC. Its protein is CASSQDRVRWEPSSYEQYF. The chain carries TRBV3-1 and TRBJ2-7; a possible D gene is TRBD2 (5 bases). The CDR3 spans 19 residues. Trimming shortened V by 0 bases and J by 0 bases, and 21 bases separated the two germline ends. Germline values: CDR1 LGHDT, CDR2 YNNKEL (reference sequence).

This clone was recorded at least ten times. This sequence joins TRBV10-3 and TRBJ2-3; D might be TRBD1 or TRBD2, each matching 6 bases. This CDR3 has 16 amino acids. Germline loops: CDR1 ENHRY, CDR2 SYGVKD. Trimming cost V 4 bases and J 5 bases, with 19 bases left between them. The CDR3 DNA follows: TGTGCCATCAGTGGGCGGGCGAGAGGGGGAGGAGATACGCAGTATTTT. It translates to CAISGRARGGGDTQYF.

The rearrangement joins TRBV6-1 to TRBJ2-2; the match to TRBD2 covers 13 bases. CDR1 is MNHNS and CDR2 is SASEGT in the germline V gene. V shed 6 bases and J 2 bases; nucleotides not matched to a gene: 3. The CDR3 consists of 16 residues. The CDR3 is CASRGTSGVNTGELFF. CDR3 bases: TGTGCCAGCAGGGGGACTAGCGGGGTCAACACCGGGGAGCTGTTTTTT.

This clone was seen a handful of times. The chain links TRBV6-5 to TRBJ1-1; D not resolved. This CDR3 has 15 amino acids. Germline V gene lookup returns CDR1 MNHEY and CDR2 SVGAGI. With 2 bases removed from V and 1 base from J, the gap between germline ends came to 11 bases. In DNA form, the CDR3 reads TGTGCCAGCAGTTACAGGGAAATGTCGAACACTGAAGCTTTCTTT. Translation: CASSYREMSNTEAFF.